This TCR beta chain was identified in a study of blood T cell repertoires in COVID-19. Whole-study context: COVID-19 samples, acute and convalescent, were from the United States, Italy and Spain. PBMCs, B-cell-depleted T cells, or T cells were the source of the cDNA or gDNA that made up the material.

Per the authors' pipeline: Reference gene primer amplification yielded estimated nucleated cell counts. Profiling relied on immunoSEQ multiplex PCR, and the TCRdb table lists in-frame clones only, not all of them. V, J and clone size derive from that table, while D and trimming were established from the DNA sequence. The data contain over 150,000 clones, around four fifths of them singletons. The V and J ends lost 6 bases and 3 bases respectively, with 9 bases between them. The CDR3 totals 13 residues. Looked up from germline, CDR1 is KGHDR and CDR2 is SFDVKD. The rearrangement links TRBV24-1 to TRBJ2-3; unclear D gene. The source of this sequence is a man in his 70s with acute or convalescent COVID-19. The material sequenced was peripheral blood. The CDR3 sequence: CATSSSVTDTQYF. The CDR3 nucleotides are TGTGCCACCAGTTCCTCGGTTACAGATACGCAGTATTTT.